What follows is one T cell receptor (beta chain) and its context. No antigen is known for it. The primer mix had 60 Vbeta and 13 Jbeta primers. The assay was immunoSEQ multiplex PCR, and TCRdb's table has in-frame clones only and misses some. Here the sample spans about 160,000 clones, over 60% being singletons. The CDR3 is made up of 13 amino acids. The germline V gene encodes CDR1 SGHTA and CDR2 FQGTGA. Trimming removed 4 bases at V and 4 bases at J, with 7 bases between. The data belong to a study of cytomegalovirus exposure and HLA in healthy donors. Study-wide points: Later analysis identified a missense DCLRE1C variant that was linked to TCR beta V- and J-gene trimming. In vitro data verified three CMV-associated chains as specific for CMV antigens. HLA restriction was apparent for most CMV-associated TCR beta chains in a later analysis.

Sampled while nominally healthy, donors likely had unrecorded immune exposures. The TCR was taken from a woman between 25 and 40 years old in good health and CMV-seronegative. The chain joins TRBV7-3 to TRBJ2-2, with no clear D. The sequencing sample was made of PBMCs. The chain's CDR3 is CASSSLITGELFF. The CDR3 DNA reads TGTGCCAGCAGCTCACTCATCACCGGGGAGCTGTTTTTT.